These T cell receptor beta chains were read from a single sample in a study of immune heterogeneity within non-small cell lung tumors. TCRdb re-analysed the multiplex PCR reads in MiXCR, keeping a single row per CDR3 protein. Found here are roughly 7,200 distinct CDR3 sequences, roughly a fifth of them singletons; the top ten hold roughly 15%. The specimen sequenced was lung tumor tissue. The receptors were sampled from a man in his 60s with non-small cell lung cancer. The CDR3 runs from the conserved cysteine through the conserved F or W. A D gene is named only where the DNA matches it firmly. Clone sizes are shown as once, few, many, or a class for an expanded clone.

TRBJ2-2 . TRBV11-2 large CASSITMNTGELFF TGTGCCAGCAGCATCACCATGAACACCGGGGAGCTGTTTTTT
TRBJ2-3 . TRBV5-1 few CASGWEPSTDTQYF TGCGCCAGCGGCTGGGAACCTAGCACAGATACGCAGTATTTT
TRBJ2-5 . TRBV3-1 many CASSRNQETQYF TGTGCCAGCAGCCGGAACCAAGAGACCCAGTACTTC
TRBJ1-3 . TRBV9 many CASSVAWGATGNTIYF TGTGCCAGCAGCGTAGCCTGGGGAGCAACTGGAAACACCATATATTTT
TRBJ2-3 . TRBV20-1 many CSAPPTASGGGDTQYF TGCAGTGCCCCCCCCACGGCTAGCGGAGGGGGGGATACGCAGTATTTT
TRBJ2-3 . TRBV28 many CASSPPLNTQYF TGTGCCAGCAGTCCCCCGTTGAATACGCAGTATTTT
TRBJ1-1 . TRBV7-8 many CASSLFLGTEAFF TGTGCCAGCAGCTTATTTTTAGGCACTGAAGCTTTCTTT
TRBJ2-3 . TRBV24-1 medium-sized CATSDPSGYSTDTQYF TGTGCCACCAGTGACCCCAGCGGGTACAGCACAGATACGCAGTATTTT
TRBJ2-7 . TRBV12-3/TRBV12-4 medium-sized CASSFTAESEQYF TGTGCCAGCAGTTTTACCGCGGAATCCGAGCAGTACTTC
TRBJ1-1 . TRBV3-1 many CASSQARSVAFF TGTGCCAGCAGCCAAGCCCGATCCGTCGCTTTCTTT
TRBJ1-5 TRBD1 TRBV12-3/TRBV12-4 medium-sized CASSYRGNQPQHF TGTGCCAGCAGTTACAGGGGAAATCAGCCCCAGCATTTT
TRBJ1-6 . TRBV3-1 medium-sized CASSQAWGYNSPLHF TGTGCCAGCAGCCAAGCATGGGGGTATAATTCACCCCTCCACTTT
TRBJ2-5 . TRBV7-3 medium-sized CASSRDTQETQYF TGTGCCAGCAGTCGGGACACACAAGAGACCCAGTACTTC
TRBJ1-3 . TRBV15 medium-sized CATLGSDSGNTIYF TGTGCCACCCTAGGAAGTGACTCTGGAAACACCATATATTTT